The T cell receptor beta chain described here comes from a study of shared clonotypes between healthy human individuals. Findings of the study overall: Genetic and exposure-history diversity was limited by the small donor number.

Genomic DNA (from each subset) was split evenly across several immunoSEQ plates. Clones were sequenced by immunoSEQ multiplex PCR, and TCRdb holds only the in-frame ones, with some missing. Altogether around 530,000 clones are present, around 78% being singletons, with the ten largest covering approximately 12%. With regard to this clone: The target antigen is unknown.

This CDR3 is built from 13 residues. Trimming removed 4 bases from V and 3 bases from J, with 9 bases in between. CDR1 MNHNS and CDR2 SASEGT come from the germline V gene. The sequenced material came from PBMCs. This sequence originates from a woman between 40 and 50 years old in good health. Some clones in this sample may be carry-over from other donors' samples. The chain carries TRBV6-1 and TRBJ1-1; D is undetermined. CDR3 sequence: CASSVSLDTEAFF. The CDR3 DNA follows: TGTGCCAGCAGTGTATCCCTAGACACTGAAGCTTTCTTT.